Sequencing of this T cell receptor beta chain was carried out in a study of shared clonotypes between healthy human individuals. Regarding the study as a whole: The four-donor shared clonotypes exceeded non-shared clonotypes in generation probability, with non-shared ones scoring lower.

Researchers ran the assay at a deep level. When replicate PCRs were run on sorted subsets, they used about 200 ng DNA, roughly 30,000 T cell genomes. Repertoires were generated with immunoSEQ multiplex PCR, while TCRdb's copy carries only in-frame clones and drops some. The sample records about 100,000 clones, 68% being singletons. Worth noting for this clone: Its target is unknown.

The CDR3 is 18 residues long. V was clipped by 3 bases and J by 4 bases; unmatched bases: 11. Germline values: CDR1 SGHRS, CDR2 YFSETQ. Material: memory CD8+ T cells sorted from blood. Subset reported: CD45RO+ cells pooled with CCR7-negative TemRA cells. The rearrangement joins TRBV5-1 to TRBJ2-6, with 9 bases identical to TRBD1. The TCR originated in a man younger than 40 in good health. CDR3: CASSSPGQGTSGANVLTF. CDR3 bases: TGCGCCAGCAGCTCGCCGGGACAGGGAACATCAGGGGCCAACGTCCTGACTTTC.